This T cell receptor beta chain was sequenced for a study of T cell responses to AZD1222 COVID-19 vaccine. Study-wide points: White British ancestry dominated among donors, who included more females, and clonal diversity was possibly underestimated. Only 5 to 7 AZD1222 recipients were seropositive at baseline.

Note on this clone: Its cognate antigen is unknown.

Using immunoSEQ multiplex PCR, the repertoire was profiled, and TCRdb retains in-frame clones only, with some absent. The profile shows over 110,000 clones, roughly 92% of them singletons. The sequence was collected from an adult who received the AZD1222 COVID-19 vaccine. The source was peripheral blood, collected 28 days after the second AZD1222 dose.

CDR3 DNA sequence: TGCAGCGTTCTTTCATACTATGGCTACACCTTC. It specifies CSVLSYYGYTF. This chain connects TRBV29-1 to TRBJ1-2, with D unresolved. Trimming removed 5 bases from V and 3 bases from J, with 7 bases in between. CDR1 is SQVTM and CDR2 is ANQGSEA in the germline V gene. The CDR3 is 11 residues long.